The 22 T cell receptor beta chains below come from one sample, sequenced in a study of CD8 T cells in ankylosing spondylitis. For these receptors, no antigen is known. TCRdb recomputed calls from the 5' RACE reads with MiXCR, one row per CDR3 protein. Among under 950,000 distinct CDR3 sequences listed, around 19% were seen once. Overall study results and limits: Made up of about eight highly homologous variants, a TCR beta motif appeared characteristic of ankylosing spondylitis blood.

The sequencing input was blood, either unsorted or a sorted T cell fraction (not recorded which). All receptors derive from a male donor with ankylosing spondylitis.

This chain connects TRBV20-1 to TRBJ1-5; 7 positions match TRBD1. Germline-derived CDR1 and CDR2 are DFQATT and SNEGSKA (reference sequence). CDR3 length equals 15 residues. After removal of 5 bases from V and 2 bases from J, the junction contained 9 bases not matched to a gene. CDR3 region: CSASRWDSGNQPQHF. Written as DNA, the CDR3 is TGCAGTGCTTCTAGGTGGGACAGCGGCAATCAGCCCCAGCATTTT.

The sample holds a few counts of this clonotype. The genes are TRBV12-3 or TRBV12-4 and TRBJ1-2; D remains ambiguous. Trimming removed 2 bases at V and 7 bases at J, with 11 bases between. There are 13 residues in the CDR3. The CDR3 DNA follows: TGTGCCAGCAGTTTACTTGACAAGCCTGGCTACACCTTC. Protein: CASSLLDKPGYTF.

This chain connects TRBV7-9 to TRBJ1-4; TRBD1 aligns across 10 bases. The V and J ends lost 5 bases and 8 bases, in that order; junction bases with no gene match: 8. CDR3 length: 15 amino acids. From germline, CDR1 is SEHNR and CDR2 FQNEAQ (reference sequence). DNA of the CDR3: TGTGCCAGCAGCCCGACCCTGGACAGGGGGGAAAAACTGTTTTTT. It codes for CASSPTLDRGEKLFF. The full variable domain, its missing parts supplied by reference TRBV7-9 and TRBJ1-4, is DTGVSQNPRHKITKRGQNVTFRCDPISEHNRLYWYRQTLGQGPEFLTYFQNEAQLEKSRLLSDRFSAERPKGSFSTLEIQRTEQGDSAMYLCASSPTLDRGEKLFFGSGTQLSVL.

The chain joins TRBV24-1 to TRBJ2-7; 8 bases line up with TRBD1. CDR1 and CDR2 from the germline V gene are KGHDR and SFDVKD. The CDR3 consists of 16 residues. After removal of 4 bases from V and 0 bases from J, the junction contained 7 bases not matched to a gene. The CDR3 sequence is CATSDPRTGNSYEQYF. CDR3 DNA: TGTGCCACCAGTGACCCCCGGACAGGGAACTCCTACGAGCAGTACTTC.

The chain links TRBV5-1 to TRBJ2-7; D not resolved. This CDR3 has 14 amino acids. With 0 bases removed from V and 0 bases from J, the gap between germline ends came to 7 bases. CDR1 and CDR2 from the germline V gene are SGHRS and YFSETQ. In nucleotides, the CDR3 is TGCGCCAGCAGCTTGGACAAAACCTCCTACGAGCAGTACTTC. This sequence encodes CASSLDKTSYEQYF.

In its sample, this clonotype was seen a few times. The chain couples TRBV12-3 or TRBV12-4 to TRBJ2-1; 8 nucleotides match TRBD2. V lost 6 bases and J lost 8; bases outside the gene matches: 9. The CDR3 length is 14 residues. CDR3 residues: CASSTSGRGDEQFF. In nucleotides, the CDR3 is TGTGCCAGCAGCACTAGCGGACGGGGGGATGAGCAGTTCTTC.

The chain uses TRBV12-3 or TRBV12-4 and TRBJ2-1, with D uncertain. The CDR3 loop spans 12 amino acids. Trimming took 8 bases from V and 8 from J, leaving 13 bases between them. In DNA, the CDR3 is TGTGCCAGCGGCCCCCTCGAGGATGAGCAGTTCTTC. Its translation is CASGPLEDEQFF.

The chain recombines TRBV6-5 with TRBJ2-3, with 10 bases matching TRBD1. Trimming took 3 bases from V and 2 from J; bases not matched to a gene: 5. There are 16 residues in the CDR3. Germline lookup yields CDR1 MNHEY and CDR2 SVGAGI. As DNA, the CDR3 is TGTGCCAGCAGTTATTCGACAGGGGGCATCACAGATACGCAGTATTTT. This gives the protein CASSYSTGGITDTQYF.

This clonotype has just a few counts. At one end, the junction sequence differs from germline, possibly due to a read error. The V and J genes are TRBV28 and TRBJ2-2, with 7 bases fitting TRBD1. This CDR3 has 15 residues. Looked up from germline, CDR1 is MDHEN and CDR2 is SYDVKM. The CDR3 coding sequence is TGTGCCAGCAGTTCGCCGGGACAGAACACCAGGGAGCTGTTTTTT. Encoded protein: CASSSPGQNTRELFF.

The rearrangement joins TRBV4-3 to TRBJ2-2; the match to TRBD2 covers 7 bases. CDR1 is LGHNA and CDR2 is YSLEER in the germline V gene. The CDR3 extends over 17 amino acids. V dropped 0 bases and J dropped 6; count of bases not matched to a gene: 10. CDR3 residues: CASSQDKWEGRAGELFF. The CDR3 DNA sequence: TGCGCCAGCAGCCAAGATAAGTGGGAGGGCCGAGCCGGGGAGCTGTTTTTT.

This clonotype was seen once. This chain uses TRBV6-2 or TRBV6-3 with TRBJ2-7; D is ambiguous. The ends were cut back, 2 bases at V and 6 bases at J, with 8 bases in the middle. The CDR3 loop spans 12 amino acids. Germline CDR1 and CDR2: MNHEY and SVGEGT. CDR3: CASSYTVFEQYF. The CDR3 DNA reads TGTGCCAGCAGTTACACGGTTTTCGAGCAGTACTTC.

There are many counts of this clonotype. The genes are TRBV5-1 and TRBJ2-3; D call uncertain. This CDR3 comprises 11 residues. Trimming stripped 0 bases from V and 5 bases from J, with 1 base between. Germline loops: CDR1 SGHRS, CDR2 YFSETQ. Here the CDR3 reads CASSLGDTQYF. The CDR3 nucleotides are TGCGCCAGCAGCTTGGGAGATACGCAGTATTTT.

The CDR3 nucleotides are TGTGCCAGCAGTTCGGGACAGGCTCCAGGGCCCCAGCATTTT. As protein: CASSSGQAPGPQHF. This chain connects TRBV2 to TRBJ1-5; 8 nucleotides agree with TRBD1. Germline-derived CDR1 and CDR2 are SNHLY and FYNNEI. The CDR3 length is 14 residues. The ends lost 5 bases at V and 9 bases at J; junction bases unmatched: 9.

This clonotype was picked up a small number of times. The chain combines TRBV2 with TRBJ1-3; tentatively, D is TRBD1 (6 bases). Trimming removed 6 bases from V and 0 bases from J, with 12 bases in between. The CDR3 consists of 15 residues. The germline gives CDR1 SNHLY, CDR2 FYNNEI. For the CDR3, the DNA is TGTGCCAGCAGCGCATGGGGGGCCTCTGGAAACACCATATATTTT. It specifies CASSAWGASGNTIYF.

This clonotype occurred a few times. This chain joins TRBV12-3 or TRBV12-4 and TRBJ2-1; 7 nucleotides align to TRBD2. The CDR3 is 17 residues long. J was trimmed by 5 bases and V by 5 bases; bases with no gene match: 15. The CDR3: CASSNRLAPGGDNEQFF. DNA of the CDR3: TGTGCCAGCAGTAATCGACTAGCCCCCGGCGGGGACAATGAGCAGTTCTTC.

V and J are TRBV12-3 or TRBV12-4 and TRBJ2-5; TRBD2 is a possible D gene (6 bases). V gave up 6 bases and J gave up 5 bases, with 16 bases separating them. The CDR3 loop spans 14 amino acids. CDR3 coding DNA: TGTGCCAGCAGCCTCCGTCGGGCGGGGGAGACCCAGTACTTC. It yields the protein CASSLRRAGETQYF.

J is TRBJ1-5 and V is TRBV25-1; 7 bases fit TRBD1. With V trimmed by 3 bases and J by 7 bases, 3 bases remained unmatched. The CDR3 has 13 residues. Germline loops: CDR1 MGHDK, CDR2 SYGVNS. CDR3 in amino acids: CASSETGNQPQHF. The CDR3 DNA reads TGTGCCAGCAGTGAGACAGGGAACCAGCCCCAGCATTTT.

This chain uses TRBV3-1 with TRBJ2-7; D possibly corresponds to TRBD2 (5 bases). CDR1 LGHDT and CDR2 YNNKEL come from the germline V gene (reference sequence). This CDR3 spans 16 amino acids. V gave up 4 bases and J gave up 0 bases, with 16 bases separating them. The CDR3: CASSLAADSYSYEQYF. The CDR3 bases are TGTGCCAGCAGCCTAGCCGCGGACTCCTACTCCTACGAGCAGTACTTC.

The chain combines TRBV20-1 with TRBJ2-7; no clear D gene. This CDR3 comprises 13 residues. Germline CDR1 DFQATT, CDR2 SNEGSKA (reference sequence). V gave up 1 base and J gave up 2 bases, with 9 bases separating them. The CDR3 sequence: CSARVIGTYEQYF. CDR3 nucleotides: TGCAGTGCTAGAGTTATCGGCACCTACGAGCAGTACTTC.

This clonotype was recorded many times. V and J are TRBV20-1 and TRBJ1-1, with a weak D call TRBD1 (5 bases). Trimming left V 7 bases short and J 4 bases short, with 13 bases between. This CDR3 has 12 amino acids. The germline CDR1 and CDR2 sequences are DFQATT and SNEGSKA (reference sequence). Here the CDR3 DNA reads TGCAGTGGAGGCGGGGCCGTCACTGAAGCTTTCTTT. Its translation: CSGGGAVTEAFF.

The genes are TRBV5-5 and TRBJ2-1, with 10 bases aligning to TRBD2. Germline V gene lookup returns CDR1 SGHKS and CDR2 YYEKEE (reference sequence). Losses at the gene ends were 4 bases for V and 4 bases for J; bases not matched to a gene: 5. The CDR3 loop spans 15 amino acids. Here the CDR3 DNA reads TGTGCCAGCAGCATTAGCGGGGGGTATTACAATGAGCAGTTCTTC. The encoded protein is CASSISGGYYNEQFF. The variable domain in full, completed from reference TRBV5-5 and TRBJ2-1, reads DAGVTQSPTHLIKTRGQQVTLRCSPISGHKSVSWYQQVLGQGPQFIFQYYEKEERGRGNFPDRFSARQFPNYSSELNVNALLLGDSALYLCASSISGGYYNEQFFGPGTRLTVL.

This clonotype was found a few times. The chain carries TRBV5-6 and TRBJ2-1; D may correspond to TRBD1 or TRBD2 (7 bases each). In germline, CDR1 is SGHDT, CDR2 YYEEEE. V was trimmed by 7 bases and J by 4 bases, leaving 18 bases between them. The CDR3 has 15 residues. This CDR3 reads CASDHSGTVYNEQFF. For the CDR3, the DNA is TGTGCCAGCGATCACAGCGGGACAGTTTACAATGAGCAGTTCTTC.